This T cell receptor (beta chain) was documented in a study of blood T cell repertoires in COVID-19. In the source study's methods: Using reference gene primer amplification, nucleated cell counts were estimated. Sequenced by immunoSEQ multiplex PCR; TCRdb stores in-frame clones only, minus some. That table furnishes V, J and clone size, whereas the DNA furnished D and trimming. Here the sample spans some 130,000 clones, about four fifths being singletons. This receptor was identified in a woman aged 45 to 65 with acute or convalescent COVID-19. Input material: peripheral blood.

The CDR3, as DNA: TGTGCCATCAGTGAGTCGTCGGGGACTAGCGGTTCTTACGAGCAGTACTTC. Encoded protein: CAISESSGTSGSYEQYF. The V call is TRBV10-3, the J call TRBJ2-7, with TRBD2 matching over 11 bases. The V segment lost 0 bases and the J segment 4 bases; nucleotides outside the gene matches: 8. Germline V gives CDR1 ENHRY, CDR2 SYGVKD. The CDR3 has 17 amino acids.